One and the same sample provided the 3 T cell receptor beta chains below, sequenced in a study of liver allograft versus peripheral blood T cells. Study background: Comparative analysis was performed on T cell receptor repertoires from transplanted livers and from recipients' peripheral blood.

TCRdb passed the reads through MiXCR, listing each CDR3 protein once. Counted here are 9,300 or so distinct CDR3 sequences, 16% occurring once; the ten biggest clones make up about 1.7%. The receptor set was obtained from a human patient who had a liver transplant. Some T cells may be the graft donor's.

This clonotype turned up a few times. The chain has TRBV6-2 or TRBV6-3 and TRBJ1-2; 10 bases line up with TRBD1. The CDR3 length is 14 residues. Germline loops: CDR1 MNHEY, CDR2 SVGEGT. V trimming: 5 bases; J trimming: 6 bases; junction bases outside the gene matches: 6. The CDR3 nucleotides are TGTGCCAGCAGTCAGCGGACAGGGGGGAATGGCTACACCTTC. The encoded protein is CASSQRTGGNGYTF.

Notes on this clonotype: A far larger clone is just one base off, so this is likely a read error. V usage is TRBV10-3 and J usage is TRBJ1-2; D ambiguous. CDR3 length: 14 residues. CDR1 is ENHRY, CDR2 SYGVKD, per germline. V was pared by 4 bases and J by 5 bases, with 14 bases between. In nucleotides, the CDR3 is TGTGCCATCAGTGCGACCGAGGGATTATATGGCTACACCTTC. It specifies CAISATEGLYGYTF.

This clonotype is deemed medium-sized. This chain connects TRBV7-9 to TRBJ1-1; no definite D call. CDR3 length equals 14 residues. Looked up from germline, CDR1 is SEHNR and CDR2 is FQNEAQ (reference sequence). V was trimmed by 1 base and J by 1 base, leaving 7 bases between them. CDR3 amino acids: CASSLELGNTEAFF. The CDR3 DNA reads TGTGCCAGCAGCTTAGAGCTGGGGAACACTGAAGCTTTCTTT.